This T cell receptor (beta chain) is from a study of blood T cells in healthy people across ages. Alongside a J-beta primer mix, a sample-barcoded 5' primer served in a second PCR lasting about 7 to 12 cycles. TCRdb reanalysed the 5' RACE reads using MiXCR and keeps one entry per CDR3 protein. Of about 680,000 distinct CDR3 sequences detected, 49% appear once; the ten largest clones hold around a third. The CDR3 length is 15 residues. Trimming took off 6 bases at V and 8 bases at J, with 22 bases between the two ends. CDR1 is KGHSH, CDR2 LQKENI, per germline. The TCR comes from a woman in her fifties or sixties in good health. The rearrangement links TRBV18 to TRBJ1-2; D call uncertain. The sequencing input was blood. CDR3 DNA: TGTGCCAGCTCTGCAGTGCGGAGTCTCGGCAACGGCTACACCTTC. This codes for CASSAVRSLGNGYTF.